Following are 10 T cell receptor beta chains from one sample sequenced in a study of CD8 T cells in Susac syndrome. When the RNA was reverse transcribed, random hexamers were used with an input of about 0.5 to 1 ug. TCRdb re-derived calls from the immunoSEQ multiplex PCR reads in MiXCR, one entry per CDR3 protein. The sample consists of fewer than 85,000 distinct CDR3 sequences, about 95% of them appearing once. Sequencing was carried out using CD8+ T cells from PBMCs. The receptors were gathered from a human donor with multiple sclerosis.

This chain connects TRBV7-9 to TRBJ2-1; no clear D gene. V was pared by 4 bases and J by 5 bases, with 9 bases between. Germline assignment: CDR1 SEHNR and CDR2 FQNEAQ (reference sequence). This CDR3 is 13 amino acids long. The CDR3 DNA is TGTGCCAGCAGCTCCGGTGGAAACAATGAGCAGTTCTTC. Its protein product is CASSSGGNNEQFF.

V gene TRBV7-9 combines with J gene TRBJ1-2; D remains unclear. V lost 4 bases, J lost 5 bases, and 8 bases lay in between. The CDR3 is made up of 12 amino acids. Germline V CDR1 and CDR2: SEHNR, FQNEAQ (reference sequence). CDR3: CASSSTQYGYTF. CDR3 nucleotides: TGTGCCAGCAGCTCAACCCAATATGGCTACACCTTC.

The V and J genes are TRBV7-9 and TRBJ1-5; TRBD1 agrees at 8 bases. This CDR3 region has 15 residues. CDR1 and CDR2 (germline): SEHNR, FQNEAQ (reference sequence). J lost 4 bases, V lost 4 bases, and 6 bases had no gene match. The CDR3 bases are TGTGCCAGCAGCTCAGCACGGACAGGGAATCAGCCCCAGCATTTT. Its protein product is CASSSARTGNQPQHF.

This clonotype was picked up one time. The rearrangement uses TRBV30 and TRBJ2-7, with 9 bases that match TRBD1. J gave up 2 bases and V 2 bases, and 10 bases lay outside the gene matches. Germline CDR1 and CDR2: GTSNPN and SVGIG (reference sequence). This CDR3 is 16 amino acids long. CDR3 amino acids: CAWSTDDRGGPYEQYF. Here the CDR3 DNA reads TGTGCCTGGAGTACTGACGACAGGGGGGGCCCCTACGAGCAGTACTTC. The variable domain in full, completed from reference TRBV30 and TRBJ2-7, reads SQTIHQWPATLVQPVGSPLSLECTVEGTSNPNLYWYRQAAGRGLQLLFYSVGIGQISSEVPQNLSASRPQDRQFILSSKKLLLSDSGFYLCAWSTDDRGGPYEQYFGPGTRLTVT.

The CDR3 DNA is TGTGCCAGCAGTTTATCGGCAGGGATCTATGGCTACACCTTC. Its protein is CASSLSAGIYGYTF. The chain links TRBV27 to TRBJ1-2; perhaps TRBD1 as D (5 bases). This CDR3 is 14 amino acids long. Germline V gene data show CDR1 as MNHEY and CDR2 as SMNVEV (reference sequence). V was clipped by 0 bases and J by 4 bases, with 9 bases between them.

This clonotype was counted a single time. The genes are TRBV6-5 and TRBJ2-5, with D possibly matching TRBD2 (5 bases). CDR3 length: 13 amino acids. V lost 0 bases and J lost 8, with 10 bases in between. The germline gives CDR1 MNHEY, CDR2 SVGAGI. The CDR3 bases are TGTGCCAGCAGTTACTCGGGCGGGCCCACCCAGTACTTC. Its protein is CASSYSGGPTQYF.

The chain has TRBV29-1 and TRBJ1-2; 8 nucleotides match TRBD1. With 4 bases clipped from V and 8 bases from J, the junction kept 12 bases outside the gene matches. CDR1 SQVTM and CDR2 ANQGSEA come from the germline V gene. This CDR3 region has 14 residues. The CDR3 bases are TGCAGCGTTGGACCCCTCCAGGGGGCGGGCGGCTACACCTTC. It specifies CSVGPLQGAGGYTF. The full variable domain, its missing parts supplied by reference TRBV29-1 and TRBJ1-2, is SAVISQKPSRDICQRGTSLTIQCQVDSQVTMMFWYRQQPGQSLTLIATANQGSEATYESGFVIDKFPISRPNLTFSTLTVSNMSPEDSSIYLCSVGPLQGAGGYTFGSGTRLTVV.

Only one count was recorded for this clonotype. The genes are TRBV27 and TRBJ2-1; D ambiguous. Germline-derived CDR1 and CDR2 are MNHEY and SMNVEV (reference sequence). The CDR3 extends over 15 amino acids. Trimming pared 6 bases from V and 6 bases from J, leaving 18 bases between. The CDR3 DNA reads as TGTGCCAGCAGCCTCGGGTCTCTTAGGTTCAATGAGCAGTTCTTC. Its protein product is CASSLGSLRFNEQFF.

This chain uses TRBV20-1 with TRBJ2-1; D possibly matches TRBD1 or TRBD2 (5 bases each). The CDR3 length is 12 residues. Germline CDR1 and CDR2: DFQATT and SNEGSKA (reference sequence). V was shortened by 0 bases and J by 9 bases, with 9 bases between the two germline ends. In nucleotides, the CDR3 is TGCAGTGCTAGAGAAGTGGGGACTGAGCAGTTCTTC. It yields the protein CSAREVGTEQFF.

The chain couples TRBV6-5 to TRBJ2-5; TRBD2 is a possible D gene (5 bases). The CDR3 totals 12 residues. V was trimmed by 8 bases and J by 5 bases, leaving 12 bases between them. The germline V gene encodes CDR1 MNHEY and CDR2 SVGAGI. CDR3 in amino acids: CASGLRWETQYF. Here the CDR3 DNA reads TGTGCCAGCGGACTCAGATGGGAGACCCAGTACTTC.